Below are 26 T cell receptor beta chains sequenced from a single sample in a study of tumor-infiltrating lymphocytes in glioblastoma multiforme. Multiple V-beta primers and a C-beta primer amplified TCRB from RNA. TCRdb reanalysed the multiplex PCR reads using MiXCR and keeps one entry per CDR3 protein. The data hold about 11,000 distinct CDR3 sequences, with about 65% observed a single time. The sample was brain tumor tissue. The source of these receptors is a male donor with glioblastoma.

The chain is built from TRBV4-1 and TRBJ2-1; D tentatively fits TRBD1 or TRBD2 (7 bases each). CDR3 length: 17 amino acids. CDR1 and CDR2 from the germline V gene are MGHRA and YSYEKL. Trimming pared 5 bases from V and 2 bases from J, leaving 19 bases between. CDR3 loop: CASSIQGGRAPYNEQFF. Written as DNA, the CDR3 is TGCGCCAGCAGCATCCAGGGGGGGCGGGCGCCCTACAATGAGCAGTTCTTC.

J is TRBJ2-5 and V is TRBV12-3 or TRBV12-4, with a weak D call TRBD2 (6 bases). The CDR3 sequence is 13 residues long. V dropped 5 bases and J dropped 4 bases, with 11 bases sitting between them. This CDR3 reads CASSLGLLETQYF. CDR3 nucleotide sequence: TGTGCCAGCAGTCTGGGACTTTTAGAGACCCAGTACTTC.

With respect to this clonotype: A junction end diverges from the germline sequence, so it may reflect a read error. The chain carries TRBV5-4 and TRBJ2-1; D is undetermined. This CDR3 has 11 residues. Germline values: CDR1 SGHNT, CDR2 YYREEE (reference sequence). For the CDR3, the DNA is TGTGCCGGCAGCATAGAGGTTGAGCAGTCCTTC. Protein product: CAGSIEVEQSF.

This chain links TRBV29-1 with TRBJ2-1, with a tentative D call TRBD1 (6 bases). CDR3 size: 14 residues. CDR1 is SQVTM, CDR2 ANQGSEA, per germline. Trimming took off 4 bases at V and 7 bases at J, with 17 bases between the two ends. The CDR3 loop reads CSVGGRQRRNEQFF. The CDR3 DNA follows: TGCAGCGTTGGGGGGCGGCAGAGGAGAAATGAGCAGTTCTTC.

A word on this clonotype: One end of the junction varies from germline; a read error may be responsible. The chain combines TRBV25-1 with TRBJ2-5; D gene unclear. The germline V gene encodes CDR1 MGHDK and CDR2 SYGVNS. The CDR3 spans 15 residues. Here the CDR3 reads CASSDPGQDQETQYF. The DNA of the CDR3 is TGCGCCAGCAGTGATCCGGGTCAGGACCAAGAGACCCAGTACTTC.

With regard to this clonotype: As the CDR3 is not closed by the conserved phenylalanine or tryptophan, this likely results from a read error. The DNA is left out, because the CDR3 cannot be placed on it with certainty; the CDR3 is given as TCRdb lists it. The rearrangement uses TRBV20-1 and TRBJ2-7. The germline V gene encodes CDR1 DFQATT and CDR2 SNEGSKA (reference sequence). The CDR3 spans 14 residues, counting both ends. The CDR3 loop reads CSVRDTREYYEQYL.

This clonotype qualifies as medium-sized. The chain uses TRBV4-2 and TRBJ2-1, with D unclear. Trimming took off 1 base at V and 5 bases at J, with 15 bases between the two ends. Germline V gene lookup returns CDR1 LGHNA and CDR2 YNFKEQ. The CDR3 spans 16 residues. The CDR3 region is CASSQGSNGLHNEQFF. CDR3 DNA sequence: TGTGCCAGCAGCCAAGGGTCAAACGGCCTACACAATGAGCAGTTCTTC.

Concerning this clonotype itself: The CDR3 does not end in the conserved phenylalanine or tryptophan, so this is likely a read error. The genes are TRBV7-8 and TRBJ2-5, with no clear D. V was clipped by 0 bases and J by 5 bases, with 10 bases between them. The CDR3 is 14 amino acids. Germline CDR1 is SGHVS and CDR2 is FQNEAQ. CDR3: CASSLAVGAETQYV. CDR3 in DNA: TGTGCCAGCAGCTTAGCGGTAGGAGCTGAGACCCAGTACGTA.

This clonotype appeared many times. The rearrangement links TRBV5-1 to TRBJ2-3; D is possibly TRBD1 (6 bases). The CDR3 loop spans 14 amino acids. Germline CDR1 and CDR2: SGHRS and YFSETQ. V lost 4 bases and J lost 1, with 10 bases in between. Here the CDR3 reads CASSPGQRTDTQYF. DNA for the CDR3: TGCGCCAGCAGCCCGGGACAACGCACAGATACGCAGTATTTT. The complete variable domain, with remaining parts taken from reference TRBV5-1 and TRBJ2-3, reads KAGVTQTPRYLIKTRGQQVTLSCSPISGHRSVSWYQQTPGQGLQFLFEYFSETQRNKGNFPGRFSGRQFSNSRSEMNVSTLELGDSALYLCASSPGQRTDTQYFGPGTRLTVL.

The J gene is TRBJ2-1, the V gene TRBV27; 9 bases match TRBD1. The CDR3 runs 16 residues. Germline-derived CDR1 and CDR2 are MNHEY and SMNVEV (reference sequence). Germline trimming cut 5 bases from V and 4 bases from J; bases unmatched to any gene: 9. The CDR3 loop is CASSVNRGHSYNEQFF. CDR3 nucleotides: TGTGCCAGCAGTGTTAACAGGGGGCATTCTTACAATGAGCAGTTCTTC.

The V and J genes are TRBV5-1 and TRBJ1-4, with D maybe TRBD1 (6 bases). Germline-derived CDR1 and CDR2 are SGHRS and YFSETQ. The V end was cut by 6 bases, the J end by 6 bases, with 15 bases between. The CDR3 has 14 amino acids. The CDR3 bases are TGCGCCAGCAACCCGGACAGCACTTATGAAAAACTGTTTTTT. Protein sequence: CASNPDSTYEKLFF.

Worth noting for this clonotype: Since no conserved phenylalanine or tryptophan closes the CDR3, a read error is the likely cause. The V call is TRBV11-1, the J call TRBJ1-1; maybe TRBD1 (5 bases). Germline values: CDR1 SGHAT, CDR2 FQDESV (reference sequence). The CDR3 sequence is 14 residues long. The CDR3 DNA is TGTGCCATCAGCTTAGAGGAGTGCGACAGTGAGGCTTTCCTT. Protein sequence: CAISLEECDSEAFL.

Concerning this clonotype: Because the CDR3 is missing its conserved closing phenylalanine or tryptophan, this is likely a read error. The chain uses TRBV11-2 and TRBJ2-3; D remains ambiguous. CDR3 length equals 14 residues. Germline assignment: CDR1 SGHAT and CDR2 FQNNGV. In DNA form, the CDR3 reads TGTGGCAGCAGCTTAGACTGGTCACCAGATACGCAGTATCGT. Translating gives CGSSLDWSPDTQYR.

For this clonotype: One end of the junction does not line up with germline, which may come from a read error. The chain couples TRBV6-5 to TRBJ2-7; perhaps TRBD1 as D (6 bases). Germline lookup yields CDR1 MNHEY and CDR2 SVGAGI. The CDR3 length is 13 residues. The CDR3: CVSSYRDNYEQYF. The CDR3 nucleotides are TGTGTCAGCAGTTATCGGGACAATTACGAGCAGTACTTC.

This clonotype came up once. A junction end diverges from the germline sequence, so it may reflect a read error. V usage is TRBV11-3 and J usage is TRBJ2-1, with a weak D call TRBD1 (5 bases). The J call may be mistaken, given a closer DNA end match to TRBJ2-7. Germline loops: CDR1 SGHNT, CDR2 YENEEA. This CDR3 is 14 amino acids long. The CDR3 DNA follows: TGTGCCAGCAGCCGCGGTGGGGCCTCCTATGAGCAGTACTTC. It yields the protein CASSRGGASYEQYF.

Concerning this clonotype itself: One end of the junction does not line up with germline, which may come from a read error. This sequence joins TRBV28 and TRBJ1-1; 11 bases line up with TRBD1. This CDR3 spans 17 amino acids. Germline V lookup: CDR1 MDHEN, CDR2 SYDVKM. This chain's CDR3 is CASNLSPLGQGVAESFF. The CDR3 DNA reads as TGTGCCAGCAATTTATCCCCTCTGGGACAGGGGGTAGCTGAATCTTTCTTT.

V and J are TRBV30 and TRBJ2-1; 7 nucleotides line up with TRBD2. This CDR3 comprises 16 residues. V trimming: 8 bases; J trimming: 2 bases; junction bases outside the gene matches: 15. CDR1 and CDR2 (germline): GTSNPN, SVGIG (reference sequence). CDR3 coding DNA: TGTGCCGGGTACCTGGCGGGAGTAATCGCCTACAATGAGCAGTTCTTC. As protein: CAGYLAGVIAYNEQFF.

As regards this clonotype: A junction boundary mismatches the germline segment, possibly from a read error. This chain links TRBV6-2 or TRBV6-3 with TRBJ1-2; D may be TRBD1 (6 bases). The CDR3 spans 14 residues. Germline CDR1 reads MNHEY; CDR2 reads SVGEGT. DNA of the CDR3: TGTGCCAGCAGTAAGACAGGCCCAGACTATGGCTACAACTTC. This codes for CASSKTGPDYGYNF.

On this clonotype: The junction departs from the called germline gene at one end, perhaps through a read error. The chain recombines TRBV4-1 with TRBJ2-1, with a weak D call TRBD2 (5 bases). There are 17 residues in the CDR3. Germline V gene lookup returns CDR1 MGHRA and CDR2 YSYEKL. The CDR3 here is CASSQGTGRSFYNERFF. CDR3 in DNA: TGCGCCAGCAGCCAAGGGACTGGAAGGAGCTTCTACAACGAGCGGTTCTTC.

Details on this clonotype: No conserved phenylalanine or tryptophan ends this CDR3, so it is likely a read error. The CDR3 nucleotides read TGTGCCAGCAGCTTAGATGAGCCCTATGGCTACACCATC. Its protein is CASSLDEPYGYTI. The rearrangement links TRBV7-9 to TRBJ1-2; unclear D gene. V was trimmed by 1 base and J by 4 bases, leaving 7 bases between them. The CDR3 runs 13 residues. Germline assignment: CDR1 SEHNR and CDR2 FQNEAQ (reference sequence).

This chain joins TRBV5-4 and TRBJ1-2; TRBD1 aligns across 7 bases. CDR3 size: 16 residues. V lost 0 bases and J lost 8; bases outside the gene matches: 13. The germline CDR1 and CDR2 sequences are SGHNT and YYREEE (reference sequence). The CDR3 sequence: CASSLAGDRSFRGYTF. The DNA of the CDR3 is TGTGCCAGCAGCTTGGCCGGGGACAGATCCTTTAGGGGCTACACCTTC.

This clonotype was seen once. The J gene is TRBJ2-2, the V gene TRBV11-2, with a tentative D call TRBD1 (5 bases). CDR3 length: 15 amino acids. Per the germline V gene, CDR1 is SGHAT and CDR2 is FQNNGV. Trimming stripped 2 bases from V and 2 bases from J, with 9 bases between. This CDR3 is CASSLMGPNTGELFF. The CDR3 DNA reads as TGTGCCAGCAGCTTAATGGGGCCAAACACCGGGGAGCTGTTTTTT.

The V call is TRBV4-2, the J call TRBJ1-1; 11 bases are a match to TRBD1. The V segment lost 6 bases and the J segment 4 bases; nucleotides outside the gene matches: 1. The CDR3 has 13 amino acids. Germline V lookup: CDR1 LGHNA, CDR2 YNFKEQ. CDR3 sequence (DNA): TGTGCCAGCAGAGGACAGGGGGCCACTGAAGCTTTCTTT. It is translated as CASRGQGATEAFF.

The chain combines TRBV11-3 with TRBJ2-7; possible D gene TRBD2, 6 bases. The CDR3 has 16 residues. The ends were cut back, 0 bases at V and 4 bases at J, with 16 bases in the middle. Per the germline V gene, CDR1 is SGHNT and CDR2 is YENEEA. CDR3 in amino acids: CASSLDLEGVWYEQYF. In nucleotides, the CDR3 is TGTGCCAGCAGCTTAGATCTGGAGGGAGTCTGGTACGAGCAGTACTTC.

The CDR3 DNA follows: TGTGCCAGCAGCTTAGTCGGAGGGTCATGGGCCGGGGAGCTGTTTTTT. Translation gives CASSLVGGSWAGELFF. The rearrangement uses TRBV11-1 and TRBJ2-2; D is possibly TRBD2 (6 bases). The CDR3 has 16 amino acids. Trimming cost V 1 base and J 6 bases, with 15 bases left between them. Germline V gives CDR1 SGHAT, CDR2 FQDESV (reference sequence).

This rearrangement joins TRBV7-8 to TRBJ2-2, with D possibly being TRBD2 (5 bases). With 3 bases removed from V and 5 bases from J, the gap between germline ends came to 13 bases. The CDR3 totals 15 residues. Germline assignment: CDR1 SGHVS and CDR2 FQNEAQ. CDR3 sequence: CASSLISELTGELFF. CDR3 nucleotides: TGTGCCAGCAGCTTGATTAGCGAATTAACCGGGGAGCTGTTTTTT.